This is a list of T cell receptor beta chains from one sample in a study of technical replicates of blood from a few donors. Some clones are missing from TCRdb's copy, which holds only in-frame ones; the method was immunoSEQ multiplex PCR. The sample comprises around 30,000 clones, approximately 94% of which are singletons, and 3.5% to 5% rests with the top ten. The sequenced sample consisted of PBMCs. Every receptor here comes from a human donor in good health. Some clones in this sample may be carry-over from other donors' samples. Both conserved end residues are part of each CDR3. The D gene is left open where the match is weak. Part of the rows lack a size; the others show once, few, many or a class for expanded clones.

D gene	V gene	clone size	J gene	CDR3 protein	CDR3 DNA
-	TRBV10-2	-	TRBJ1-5	CASSESSGVQPQHF	TGCGCCAGCAGTGAGTCGTCAGGGGTTCAGCCCCAGCATTTT
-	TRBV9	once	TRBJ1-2	CASSSSSKGDYGYTF	TGTGCCAGCAGCTCTTCGTCCAAGGGGGACTATGGCTACACCTTC
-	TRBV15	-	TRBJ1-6	CATSRDSTGNSPLHF	TGTGCCACCAGCAGAGATAGTACAGGGAATTCACCCCTCCACTTT
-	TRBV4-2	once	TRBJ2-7	CASRSGGLGEQYF	TGTGCCAGCAGGAGTGGGGGCCTCGGGGAGCAGTACTTC
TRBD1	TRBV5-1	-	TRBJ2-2	CASSPGTANTGELFF	TGCGCCAGCAGCCCCGGGACAGCGAACACCGGGGAGCTGTTTTTT
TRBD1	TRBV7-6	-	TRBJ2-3	CASSKTGVDTQYF	TGTGCCAGCAGTAAGACAGGGGTTGATACGCAGTATTTT
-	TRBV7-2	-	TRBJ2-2	CASSLGQYYDTGELFF	TGTGCCAGCAGCTTGGGTCAGTACTATGACACCGGGGAGCTGTTTTTT
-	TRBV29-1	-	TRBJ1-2	CSVEGSGEGSNYGYTF	TGCAGCGTTGAAGGGTCCGGGGAAGGCAGCAACTATGGCTACACCTTC
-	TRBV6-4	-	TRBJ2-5	CASISNGRETQYF	TGTGCCAGCATAAGCAACGGCAGGGAGACCCAGTACTTC
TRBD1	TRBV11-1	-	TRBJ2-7	CASSPRTGPYEQYF	TGTGCCAGCAGCCCACGGACAGGTCCCTACGAGCAGTACTTC
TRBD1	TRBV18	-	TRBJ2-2	CASSPRTGRTGELFF	TGTGCCAGCTCACCAAGGACAGGGAGGACCGGGGAGCTGTTTTTT
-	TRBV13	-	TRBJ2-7	CASSPPGAWKVEQYF	TGTGCCAGCAGCCCCCCAGGGGCATGGAAGGTCGAGCAGTACTTC
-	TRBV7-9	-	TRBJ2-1	CASSFLEDEQFF	TGTGCCAGCAGCTTCCTAGAGGATGAGCAGTTCTTC
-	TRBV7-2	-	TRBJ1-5	CASSFSGNSNQPQHF	TGTGCCAGCAGCTTTTCGGGAAATAGCAATCAGCCCCAGCATTTT
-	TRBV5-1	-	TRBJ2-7	CASSLDGWSSEQYF	TGCGCCAGCAGCTTGGACGGGTGGTCAAGCGAGCAGTACTTC
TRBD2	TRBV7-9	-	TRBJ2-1	CASSLVSPGGSSYNEQFF	TGTGCCAGCAGCTTAGTGTCCCCGGGGGGAAGCTCCTACAATGAGCAGTTCTTC
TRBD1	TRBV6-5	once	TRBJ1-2	CASSFRDRGTYGYTF	TGTGCCAGCAGTTTCCGGGACAGGGGTACCTATGGCTACACCTTC
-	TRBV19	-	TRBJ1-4	CASSRRGEATNEKLFF	TGTGCCAGTAGTAGACGGGGAGAGGCAACTAATGAAAAACTGTTTTTT
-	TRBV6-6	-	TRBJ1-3	CASSFRYSGNTIYF	TGTGCCAGCAGTTTCAGATACTCTGGAAACACCATATATTTT
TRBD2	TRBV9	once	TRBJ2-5	CASSPQTSAGETQYF	TGTGCCAGCAGCCCCCAGACTAGCGCAGGAGAGACCCAGTACTTC
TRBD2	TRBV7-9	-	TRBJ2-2	CASSPPSGGIRNTGELFF	TGTGCCAGCAGCCCACCTAGCGGGGGGATACGAAACACCGGGGAGCTGTTTTTT
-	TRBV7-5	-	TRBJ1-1	CARSHRTGTDTEAFF	TGTGCCAGAAGCCATAGGACAGGAACGGACACTGAAGCTTTCTTT
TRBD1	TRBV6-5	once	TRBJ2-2	CASSSDRGITGELFF	TGTGCCAGCAGTTCTGACAGGGGGATCACCGGGGAGCTGTTTTTT
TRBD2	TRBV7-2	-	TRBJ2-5	CASSLLAGGFVQETQYF	TGTGCCAGCAGCTTACTAGCGGGAGGCTTCGTCCAAGAGACCCAGTACTTC
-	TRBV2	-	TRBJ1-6	CASSKTVRESGSPLHF	TGTGCCAGCAGTAAAACAGTCAGGGAATCGGGCTCACCCCTCCACTTT
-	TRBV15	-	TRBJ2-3	CATSSRPRRSTDTQYF	TGTGCCACCAGCAGCCGGCCGCGGCGGAGCACAGATACGCAGTATTTT
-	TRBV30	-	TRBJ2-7	CAWSSGIGYEQYF	TGTGCCTGGAGTTCCGGGATAGGCTACGAGCAGTACTTC
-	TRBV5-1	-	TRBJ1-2	CASSGTGWGSYTF	TGCGCCAGCAGCGGAACAGGGTGGGGAAGCTACACCTTC
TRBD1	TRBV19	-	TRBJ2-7	CARPPAPGQGLHEQYF	TGTGCCAGGCCACCCGCGCCGGGACAGGGATTGCACGAGCAGTACTTC
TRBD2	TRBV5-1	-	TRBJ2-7	CASSPGDSGSDEQYF	TGCGCCAGCAGCCCCGGCGATAGCGGGAGTGACGAGCAGTACTTC
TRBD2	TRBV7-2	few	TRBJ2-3	CASSLAVGGKRGVRTDTQYF	TGTGCCAGCAGCTTAGCGGTGGGGGGAAAGCGGGGGGTACGCACAGATACGCAGTATTTT
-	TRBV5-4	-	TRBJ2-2	CASSSAANTGELFF	TGTGCCAGCAGCTCTGCGGCGAACACCGGGGAGCTGTTTTTT
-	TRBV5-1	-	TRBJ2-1	CASSFILASYNEQFF	TGCGCCAGCAGCTTTATCCTAGCTTCTTACAATGAGCAGTTCTTC
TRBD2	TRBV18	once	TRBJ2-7	CASSPNLAGVSDEQYF	TGTGCCAGCTCACCAAATCTAGCGGGAGTGTCTGACGAGCAGTACTTC
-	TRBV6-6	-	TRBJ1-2	CASRWEPHGYTF	TGTGCCAGCCGATGGGAGCCCCATGGCTACACCTTC
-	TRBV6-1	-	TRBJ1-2	CASSESGTTLVYGYTF	TGTGCCAGCAGTGAATCCGGGACAACTCTCGTCTATGGCTACACCTTC
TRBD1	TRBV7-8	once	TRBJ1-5	CASSRSSGTGGYQPQHF	TGTGCCAGCAGCAGAAGCTCCGGGACAGGGGGCTATCAGCCCCAGCATTTT
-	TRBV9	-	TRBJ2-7	CASSPRVAEDEQYF	TGTGCCAGCAGCCCCCGGGTCGCCGAGGACGAGCAGTACTTC
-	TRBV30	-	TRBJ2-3	CAWSLGGVTDTQYF	TGTGCCTGGAGCTTAGGCGGGGTCACAGATACGCAGTATTTT
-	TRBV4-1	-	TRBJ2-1	CASSFQVAAKGEQFF	TGCGCCAGCAGCTTCCAAGTAGCGGCAAAAGGGGAGCAGTTCTTC
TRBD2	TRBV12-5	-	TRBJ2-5	CASGPPGLAEQETQYF	TGTGCTAGTGGCCCCCCAGGACTAGCGGAGCAAGAGACCCAGTACTTC
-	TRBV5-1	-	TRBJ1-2	CASSLTGGRYGYTF	TGCGCCAGCAGCTTGACAGGCGGAAGGTATGGCTACACCTTC
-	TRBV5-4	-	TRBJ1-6	CASSLDQALSSPLHF	TGTGCCAGCAGCTTGGACCAGGCGCTAAGTTCACCCCTCCACTTT
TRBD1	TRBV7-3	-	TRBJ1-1	CASSLTGDTEAFF	TGTGCCAGCAGCCTTACAGGGGACACTGAAGCTTTCTTT
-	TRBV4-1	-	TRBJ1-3	CASSQNLGTIYF	TGCGCCAGCAGCCAAAATCTAGGCACCATATATTTT
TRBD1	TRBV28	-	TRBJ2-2	CASRTGGTGELFF	TGTGCCAGCAGAACAGGGGGCACCGGGGAGCTGTTTTTT
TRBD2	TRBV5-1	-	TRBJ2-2	CASSLSSWEGNTGELFF	TGCGCCAGCAGCCTGTCCTCTTGGGAGGGGAACACCGGGGAGCTGTTTTTT
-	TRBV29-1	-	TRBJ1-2	CSVVESSVGYTF	TGCAGCGTTGTCGAGTCCTCCGTTGGCTACACCTTC
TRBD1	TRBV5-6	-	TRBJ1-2	CASSVTGGGGYTF	TGTGCCAGCAGCGTCACAGGGGGCGGGGGCTACACCTTC
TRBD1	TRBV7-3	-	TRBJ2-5	CASSPTGGGETQYF	TGTGCCAGCAGCCCAACAGGGGGAGGAGAGACCCAGTACTTC
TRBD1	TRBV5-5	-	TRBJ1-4	CASSFLETGVISTNEKLFF	TGTGCCAGCAGCTTTCTTGAGACAGGGGTTATTTCAACTAATGAAAAACTGTTTTTT
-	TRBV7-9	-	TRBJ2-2	CASRPQGAGELFF	TGTGCCAGCAGACCACAGGGCGCCGGGGAGCTGTTTTTT
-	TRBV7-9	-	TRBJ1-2	CASTLSGINYGYTF	TGTGCCAGCACCTTATCAGGGATTAACTATGGCTACACCTTC
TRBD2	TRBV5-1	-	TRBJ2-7	CASRGGDEQYF	TGCGCCAGCCGCGGGGGGGACGAGCAGTACTTC
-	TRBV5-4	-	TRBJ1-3	CASSLHPEGNTIYF	TGTGCCAGCAGCTTGCACCCGGAGGGAAACACCATATATTTT
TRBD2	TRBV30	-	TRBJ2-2	CAWSGTSSPGELFF	TGTGCCTGGAGTGGGACTAGCTCCCCCGGGGAGCTGTTTTTT
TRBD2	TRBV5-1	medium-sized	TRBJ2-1	CASSFSGAYNEQFF	TGCGCCAGCAGCTTTAGCGGGGCCTACAATGAGCAGTTCTTC
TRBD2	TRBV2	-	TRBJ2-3	CASSEGRGGLGTQYF	TGTGCCAGCAGTGAAGGGCGGGGGGGGTTAGGTACGCAGTATTTT
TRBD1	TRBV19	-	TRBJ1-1	CASSKQGALVTEAFF	TGTGCCAGTAGTAAACAGGGGGCGCTCGTCACTGAAGCTTTCTTT